This T cell receptor (beta chain) was identified during a study of blood T cells in healthy people across ages. Study context: Template switching captured about one barcoded beta molecule per two T cells.

Primed by a sample-barcoded 5' primer and a J-beta primer mix, a second PCR proceeded for about 7 to 12 cycles. MiXCR, run by TCRdb on the 5' RACE reads, gives a single entry per CDR3 protein. The repertoire holds about a million distinct CDR3 sequences, with about 44% as singletons. The V and J ends lost 6 bases and 2 bases respectively, with 11 bases between them. In germline, CDR1 is DFQATT, CDR2 SNEGSKA (reference sequence). This CDR3 spans 13 amino acids. The clonotype originates from a man aged 25-45 years in good health. The sample taken for sequencing was blood. The V gene is TRBV20-1, the J gene TRBJ1-5; TRBD1 might be the D (5 bases). Here the CDR3 reads CSAWLGGNQPQHF. The CDR3 DNA is TGCAGTGCCTGGCTGGGGGGCAATCAGCCCCAGCATTTT.